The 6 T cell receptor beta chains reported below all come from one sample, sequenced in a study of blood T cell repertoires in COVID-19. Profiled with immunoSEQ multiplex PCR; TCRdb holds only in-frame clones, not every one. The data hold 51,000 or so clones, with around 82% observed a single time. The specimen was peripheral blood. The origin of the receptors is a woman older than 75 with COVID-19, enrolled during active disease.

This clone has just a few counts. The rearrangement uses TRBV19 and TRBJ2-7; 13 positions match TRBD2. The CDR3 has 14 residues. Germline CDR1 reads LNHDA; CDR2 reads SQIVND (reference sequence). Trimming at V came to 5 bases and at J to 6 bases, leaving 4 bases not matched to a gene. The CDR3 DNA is TGTGCCAGTAGTCGGACTAGCGGGAGCTCCGAGCAGTACTTC. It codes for CASSRTSGSSEQYF.

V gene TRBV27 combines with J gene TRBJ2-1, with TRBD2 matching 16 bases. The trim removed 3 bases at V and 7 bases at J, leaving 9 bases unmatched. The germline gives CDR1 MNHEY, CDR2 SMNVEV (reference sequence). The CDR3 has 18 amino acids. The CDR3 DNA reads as TGTGCCAGCAGTTTTTGGTCCGGGACTAGCGGGAGGGCGAATGAGCAGTTCTTC. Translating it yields CASSFWSGTSGRANEQFF.

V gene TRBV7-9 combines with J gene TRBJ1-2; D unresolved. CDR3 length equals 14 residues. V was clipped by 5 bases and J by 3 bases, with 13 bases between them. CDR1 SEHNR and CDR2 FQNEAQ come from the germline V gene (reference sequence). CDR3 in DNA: TGTGCCAGCAGCCCCGCAGGACTTGACTATGGCTACACCTTC. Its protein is CASSPAGLDYGYTF.

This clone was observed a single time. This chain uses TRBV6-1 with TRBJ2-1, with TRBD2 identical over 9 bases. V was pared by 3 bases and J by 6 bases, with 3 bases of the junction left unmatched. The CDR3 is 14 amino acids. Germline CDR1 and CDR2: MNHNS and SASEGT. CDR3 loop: CASSDRLAVNEQFF. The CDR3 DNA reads TGTGCCAGCAGTGACAGACTAGCGGTCAATGAGCAGTTCTTC.

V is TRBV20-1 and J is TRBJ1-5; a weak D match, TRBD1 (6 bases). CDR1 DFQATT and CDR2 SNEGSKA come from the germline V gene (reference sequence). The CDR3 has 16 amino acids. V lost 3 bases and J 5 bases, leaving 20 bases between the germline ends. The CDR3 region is CSASQSGGHGHQPQHF. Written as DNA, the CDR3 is TGCAGTGCTAGTCAGTCGGGGGGCCACGGACATCAGCCCCAGCATTTT.

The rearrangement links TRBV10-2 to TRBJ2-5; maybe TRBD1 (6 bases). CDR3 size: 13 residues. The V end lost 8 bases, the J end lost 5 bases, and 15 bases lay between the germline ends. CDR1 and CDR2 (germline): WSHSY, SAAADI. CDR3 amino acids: CASSVRRGETQYF. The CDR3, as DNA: TGCGCCAGCTCAGTGAGAAGGGGGGAGACCCAGTACTTC.